This TCR beta chain was recovered during a study of blood T cell repertoires in COVID-19. TCRdb keeps only in-frame clones here, not all; method: immunoSEQ multiplex PCR. The sample has 390,000 or so clones; around 83% are singletons. The CDR3 has 15 amino acids. After removal of 6 bases from V and 10 bases from J, the junction contained 14 bases not matched to a gene. Per germline, CDR1 LNHDA and CDR2 SQIVND (reference sequence). What was sequenced was PBMCs or T cells enriched from blood (not recorded which). This sequence originates from a woman in her forties or fifties who had recovered from COVID-19. This chain links TRBV19 with TRBJ1-5, with 8 bases fitting TRBD1. The CDR3 sequence is CASSHAGGGQGPQHF. DNA for the CDR3: TGTGCCAGTAGCCATGCAGGGGGCGGTCAGGGACCCCAGCATTTT.